Following are 16 T cell receptor beta chains from one sample sequenced in a study of regulatory T cells in long-lasting Graves disease. HTBI primers from iRepertoire and Arm-PCR of CDR3 regions yielded the TCR beta libraries. TCRdb re-called the multiplex PCR reads with MiXCR, one entry per CDR3 protein. The sample contains approximately 360,000 distinct CDR3 sequences, approximately 25% of which appear only once. The time point denotes: persistent/refractory GD, antithyroid drugs over 5 years with positive TRAb. Preparation of the TCR library used RNA extracted from PBMCs. The sample was peripheral blood mononuclear cells (PBMCs), taken when the disease was refractory, from a patient treated with antithyroid drugs. The receptor set was obtained from a middle-aged woman with Graves disease.

This clonotype occurred a few times. The rearrangement joins TRBV3-1 to TRBJ1-4; 7 positions match TRBD1. CDR3 length equals 13 residues. Per germline, CDR1 LGHDT and CDR2 YNNKEL (reference sequence). The V segment lost 1 base and the J segment 12 bases; nucleotides outside the gene matches: 5. CDR3 DNA: TGTGCCAGCAGCCAAGGGATAGGGGGCGAACTGTTTTTT. This gives the protein CASSQGIGGELFF. The full variable domain, with the rest looked up from reference TRBV3-1 and TRBJ1-4, is DTAVSQTPKYLVTQMGNDKSIKCEQNLGHDTMYWYKQDSKKFLKIMFSYNNKELIINETVPNRFSPKSPDKAHLNLHINSLELGDSAVYFCASSQGIGGELFFGSGTQLSVL.

The chain uses TRBV11-2 and TRBJ2-7; 9 positions match TRBD1. Per germline, CDR1 SGHAT and CDR2 FQNNGV. This CDR3 comprises 15 residues. V lost 3 bases to trimming and J lost 1 base; unmatched junction nucleotides: 4. CDR3 DNA: TGTGCCAGCAGCTTTGGACAGGGGTTGTCCTACGAGCAGTACTTC. Translated, it gives CASSFGQGLSYEQYF.

As concerns this clonotype: A much larger clone lies one base from this, so it may be a read error. The chain recombines TRBV6-2 or TRBV6-3 with TRBJ1-5; the D is unclear. The CDR3 is 13 amino acids. The germline V gene encodes CDR1 MNHEY and CDR2 SVGEGT. The CDR3 sequence is CASSEDPNQPRHF. CDR3 in DNA: TGTGCCAGCAGTGAAGACCCCAATCAGCCCCGGCATTTT.

This clonotype was recorded many times. The chain combines TRBV6-1 with TRBJ2-5; D gene ambiguous. V shed 6 bases and J shed 5 bases, with 16 bases lying between them. CDR3 length: 14 residues. The V gene's germline CDR1 is MNHNS and CDR2 SASEGT. DNA of the CDR3: TGTGCCAGCAGATCCGGAGCCCGAGTGGAGACCCAGTACTTC. It specifies CASRSGARVETQYF.

This clonotype was seen ten or more times. The chain uses TRBV6-1 and TRBJ2-7, with D uncertain. This CDR3 spans 12 amino acids. In germline, CDR1 is MNHNS, CDR2 SASEGT. V was cut by 6 bases and J by 2 bases, with 8 bases left in between. The CDR3 bases are TGTGCCAGCAGCTCTACTGCCTACGAGCAGTACTTC. Encoded protein: CASSSTAYEQYF.

This clonotype was seen many times. This sequence joins TRBV2 and TRBJ2-7; a weak D match, TRBD1 (6 bases). The CDR3 spans 12 residues. The V and J ends lost 7 bases and 1 base respectively, with 8 bases between them. Per germline, CDR1 SNHLY and CDR2 FYNNEI. DNA for the CDR3: TGTGCCAGCATGAGGGGGTCCTACGAGCAGTACTTC. Translating gives CASMRGSYEQYF.

A single count supports this clonotype. The chain carries TRBV7-3 and TRBJ2-1; no definite D call. Germline values: CDR1 SGHTA, CDR2 FQGTGA. V gave up 4 bases and J gave up 7 bases, with 11 bases separating them. The CDR3 loop spans 13 amino acids. CDR3 sequence reads: CASSYASSNEQFF. DNA of the CDR3: TGTGCCAGCAGCTATGCCAGCTCGAATGAGCAGTTCTTC.

The rearrangement joins TRBV2 to TRBJ2-7, with 7 bases fitting TRBD2. The CDR3 runs to 20 residues. Germline loops: CDR1 SNHLY, CDR2 FYNNEI. J was trimmed by 0 bases and V by 1 base; bases with no gene match: 18. CDR3 nucleotides: TGTGCCAGCAGTGAAGAAGGGAGCGGGGCTTTTCCTTGGGTCTCCTACGAGCAGTACTTC. The encoded protein is CASSEEGSGAFPWVSYEQYF.

The sample holds a few counts of this clonotype. This sequence joins TRBV20-1 and TRBJ2-1, with a tentative D call TRBD1 (5 bases). Germline V gene sequence: CDR1 DFQATT, CDR2 SNEGSKA (reference sequence). The CDR3 spans 13 residues. Trimming removed 6 bases at V and 7 bases at J, with 16 bases between. Here the CDR3 reads CSAPRVLGNEQFF. The DNA for the CDR3 is TGCAGTGCCCCCAGGGTCCTAGGTAATGAGCAGTTCTTC.

On this clonotype itself: It may be a read error: a sequence one base away is much more abundant. CDR3 DNA: TGCAGTGCTAGAGATGATTGGGACAGGAGTGGCTACACCTTC. This translates into CSARDDWDRSGYTF. The chain joins TRBV20-1 to TRBJ1-2, with 8 bases fitting TRBD1. Germline V gives CDR1 DFQATT, CDR2 SNEGSKA (reference sequence). V lost 0 bases, J lost 7 bases, and 7 bases stayed unmatched. The CDR3 runs to 14 residues.

This clonotype was recorded at least ten times. The V call is TRBV5-1, the J call TRBJ1-5; D is perhaps TRBD1 (5 bases). Germline-derived CDR1 and CDR2 are SGHRS and YFSETQ. This CDR3 spans 16 amino acids. The V gene lost 0 bases and the J gene lost 5 bases, with 15 bases spanning the gap. The CDR3 DNA reads TGCGCCAGCAGCTTGGCCCTGGAGGGGAGCGATCAGCCCCAGCATTTT. Protein: CASSLALEGSDQPQHF.

The V gene is TRBV2, the J gene TRBJ2-2; D is possibly TRBD1 or TRBD2 (5 bases each). The CDR3 consists of 13 residues. Trimming took 6 bases from V and 13 from J, leaving 18 bases between them. Germline lookup yields CDR1 SNHLY and CDR2 FYNNEI. The CDR3 is CASSGTRQVGLFF. DNA of the CDR3: TGTGCCAGCAGCGGGACCCGTCAGGTGGGGCTGTTTTTT.

This clonotype came up a few times. A much larger clone differs by one base, so this may be a read error. Since no conserved phenylalanine or tryptophan closes the CDR3, a read error is the likely cause. V usage is TRBV2 and J usage is TRBJ1-1, with 7 bases fitting TRBD1. Germline V lookup: CDR1 SNHLY, CDR2 FYNNEI. This CDR3 region has 15 residues. The junction had 5 bases not matched to a gene; V was cut back by 3 bases and J by 1 base. In nucleotides, the CDR3 is TGTGCCAGCAGTGATCCGCCAGGGGGGAACACTGAAGCTTTCCTT. Amino acids: CASSDPPGGNTEAFL.

This clonotype was counted ten times or more. This chain joins TRBV5-1 and TRBJ1-4; 9 bases are shared with TRBD1. In germline, CDR1 is SGHRS, CDR2 YFSETQ. Trimming cost V 0 bases and J 8 bases; bases outside gene matches: 8. This CDR3 spans 16 amino acids. CDR3 in amino acids: CASSLVPGQGGEKLFF. The CDR3 DNA follows: TGCGCCAGCAGCTTGGTTCCGGGACAGGGCGGAGAAAAACTGTTTTTT.

Only a few counts were recorded for this clonotype. The chain links TRBV2 to TRBJ2-7; no definite D call. Trimming pared 6 bases from V and 2 bases from J, leaving 11 bases between. This CDR3 is 13 amino acids long. From germline, CDR1 is SNHLY and CDR2 FYNNEI. CDR3 region: CASSLGLTYEQYF. The CDR3 nucleotides are TGTGCCAGCAGCTTAGGCTTAACCTACGAGCAGTACTTC.

The gene calls are TRBV20-1 and TRBJ2-5, with 7 bases matching TRBD2. Germline CDR1 reads DFQATT; CDR2 reads SNEGSKA (reference sequence). CDR3 length: 14 amino acids. Trimming took 3 bases from V and 6 from J; bases not matched to a gene: 10. The CDR3 here is CSASPGTMMKTQYF. CDR3 sequence (DNA): TGCAGTGCTAGCCCCGGGACTATGATGAAGACCCAGTACTTC.